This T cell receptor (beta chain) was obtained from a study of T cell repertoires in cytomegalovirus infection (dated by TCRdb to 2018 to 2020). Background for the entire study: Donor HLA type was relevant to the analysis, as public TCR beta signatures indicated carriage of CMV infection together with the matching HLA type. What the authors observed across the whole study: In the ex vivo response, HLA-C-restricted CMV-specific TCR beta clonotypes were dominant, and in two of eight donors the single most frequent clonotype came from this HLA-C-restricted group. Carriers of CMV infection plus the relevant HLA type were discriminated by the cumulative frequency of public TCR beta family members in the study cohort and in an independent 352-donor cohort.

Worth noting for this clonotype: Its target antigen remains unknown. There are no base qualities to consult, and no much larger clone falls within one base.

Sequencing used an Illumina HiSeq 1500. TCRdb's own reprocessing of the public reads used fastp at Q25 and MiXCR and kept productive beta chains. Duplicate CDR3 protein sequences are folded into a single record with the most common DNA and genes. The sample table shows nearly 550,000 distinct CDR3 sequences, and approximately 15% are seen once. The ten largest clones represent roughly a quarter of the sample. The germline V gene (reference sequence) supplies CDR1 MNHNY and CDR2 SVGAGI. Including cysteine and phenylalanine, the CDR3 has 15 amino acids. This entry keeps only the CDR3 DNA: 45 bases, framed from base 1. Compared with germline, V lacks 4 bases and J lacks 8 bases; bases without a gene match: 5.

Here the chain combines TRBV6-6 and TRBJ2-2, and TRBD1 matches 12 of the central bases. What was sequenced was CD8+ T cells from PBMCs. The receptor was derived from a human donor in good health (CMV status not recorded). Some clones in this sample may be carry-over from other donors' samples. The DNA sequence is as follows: TGTGCCAGCAGTTGGGACAGGGGGCGCGGGGGGGAGCTGTTTTTT. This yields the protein CASSWDRGRGGELFF.